A selection of T cell receptor beta chains follows, all from one sample in a study of T-cell memory formation after mild COVID-19. MiXCR was run by TCRdb on the 5' RACE reads, yielding one entry per CDR3 protein. The table shows over 120,000 distinct CDR3 sequences, with roughly 6.3% occurring only once. The sequenced material came from PBMCs or a T cell subset sorted from them (not recorded which). The receptor source for this set is an adult woman who had mild COVID-19 (a few samples of this study predate the infection). Cell type and time point are not known. Each CDR3 is given with its conserved first and last residue. The D gene is left open where the match is weak. The size entry is marked missing in some rows and otherwise reads once, few, many or a size class.

J: TRBJ2-3
size: -
D: TRBD2
V: TRBV7-3
DNA: TGTGCCAGCAGCTCCCTAGCGGTCTACACAGATACGCAGTATTTT
CDR3: CASSSLAVYTDTQYF

J: TRBJ2-3
size: few
D: TRBD2
V: TRBV27
DNA: TGTGCCAGCAGTTTATTAGGACTAGCGGGAGGGTACAAGGTAGATACGCAGTATTTT
CDR3: CASSLLGLAGGYKVDTQYF

J: TRBJ2-4
size: many
D: -
V: TRBV5-1
DNA: TGCGCCAGCAGCTTGGAGGAGGGTAAAAGAATTCAGTACTTC
CDR3: CASSLEEGKRIQYF

J: TRBJ2-7
size: many
D: TRBD1
V: TRBV7-9
DNA: TGTGCCAGCAGTTTCCATGCCGGTGGACAGGGGAGCGAGCAGTACTTC
CDR3: CASSFHAGGQGSEQYF

J: TRBJ2-7
size: few
D: -
V: TRBV12-3/TRBV12-4
DNA: TGTGCCAGCAGCCGCCGGGGACGGTCTACTTCCTACGAGCAGTACTTC
CDR3: CASSRRGRSTSYEQYF

J: TRBJ1-1
size: -
D: TRBD1
V: TRBV4-3
DNA: TGCGCCAGCAGCCAAGATCTGGCAGGGGGCATCACTGAAGCTTTCTTT
CDR3: CASSQDLAGGITEAFF

J: TRBJ2-4
size: many
D: -
V: TRBV14
DNA: TGTGCCAGCAGCCAAGATACGGGAGTCAAAAACATTCAGTACTTC
CDR3: CASSQDTGVKNIQYF

J: TRBJ2-3
size: few
D: -
V: TRBV2
DNA: TGTGCCAGCAGTGTAGATCCAAGGTTACCGCGGGTTTCAGATACGCAGTATTTT
CDR3: CASSVDPRLPRVSDTQYF

J: TRBJ1-5
size: many
D: TRBD1
V: TRBV19
DNA: TGTGCCACCCGGACAGGGGGTACTGCTCAGCCCCAGCATTTT
CDR3: CATRTGGTAQPQHF

J: TRBJ2-3
size: -
D: -
V: TRBV29-1
DNA: TGCAGCGTTTCGGCTGCTCCCCTCACAGATACGCAGTATTTT
CDR3: CSVSAAPLTDTQYF

J: TRBJ2-2
size: few
D: TRBD2
V: TRBV12-3/TRBV12-4
DNA: TGTGCCAGCCAGGATAGCGGGAGGCTCGGGGAGCTGTTTTTT
CDR3: CASQDSGRLGELFF

J: TRBJ2-2
size: many
D: -
V: TRBV7-9
DNA: TGTGCCAGCAGCTTAGAGGGGAACACCGGGGAGCTGTTTTTT
CDR3: CASSLEGNTGELFF

J: TRBJ2-5
size: few
D: TRBD1
V: TRBV11-2
DNA: TGTGCCAGCAGCTCACGGACAGGGGGCGGGGAGACCCAGTACTTC
CDR3: CASSSRTGGGETQYF

J: TRBJ2-1
size: few
D: -
V: TRBV27
DNA: TGTGCCAGCAGCTTACGGGGGCAGGTTTACAATGAGCAGTTCTTC
CDR3: CASSLRGQVYNEQFF

J: TRBJ2-6
size: -
D: -
V: TRBV9
DNA: TGTGCCAGCAGCCCGGGACACTCCTCTGGGGCCAACGTCCTGACTTTC
CDR3: CASSPGHSSGANVLTF

J: TRBJ2-3
size: many
D: -
V: TRBV5-1
DNA: TGCGCCAGCAGTATCACGGGCTCTCGCACAGATACGCAGTATTTT
CDR3: CASSITGSRTDTQYF

J: TRBJ1-1
size: many
D: -
V: TRBV5-1
DNA: TGCGCCAGCAGCCCCGCCGGACTTTTAAACACTGAAGCTTTCTTT
CDR3: CASSPAGLLNTEAFF

J: TRBJ1-1
size: many
D: -
V: TRBV5-1
DNA: TGCGCCAGCAGCTTGGAGAAAGGCACTGAAGCTTTCTTT
CDR3: CASSLEKGTEAFF

J: TRBJ2-7
size: many
D: TRBD1
V: TRBV4-1
DNA: TGCGCCAGCAGCCAGGGGACAGGGAGACCCTACGAGCAGTACTTC
CDR3: CASSQGTGRPYEQYF

J: TRBJ1-2
size: few
D: TRBD1
V: TRBV2
DNA: TGTGCCACCGGGACAGGGGGCGGCTATGGCTACACCTTC
CDR3: CATGTGGGYGYTF

J: TRBJ1-2
size: few
D: -
V: TRBV6-2/TRBV6-3
DNA: TGTGCCAGCAGCCGAGATGGAGGCTACACCTTC
CDR3: CASSRDGGYTF

J: TRBJ2-1
size: many
D: TRBD2
V: TRBV7-3
DNA: TGTGCCAGCAGCTTATCGGCTAGCGGGTCGGATGAGCAGTTCTTC
CDR3: CASSLSASGSDEQFF

J: TRBJ2-2
size: many
D: -
V: TRBV19
DNA: TGTGCCAGTACCAAGGGCGGGACAGCAAACACCGGGGAGCTGTTTTTT
CDR3: CASTKGGTANTGELFF

J: TRBJ1-5
size: many
D: -
V: TRBV7-6
DNA: TGTGCCAGCAGCTGGGACGGGAATAGCAATCAGCCCCAGCATTTT
CDR3: CASSWDGNSNQPQHF

J: TRBJ2-3
size: -
D: TRBD2
V: TRBV20-1
DNA: TGCAGTGCTCAAAGAGCGGGAGCCCCAGATACGCAGTATTTT
CDR3: CSAQRAGAPDTQYF

J: TRBJ2-5
size: -
D: -
V: TRBV7-2
DNA: TGTGCCAGCAGCTTAGAAGGGCCAGGGGGGTACCAAGAGACCCAGTACTTC
CDR3: CASSLEGPGGYQETQYF

J: TRBJ2-5
size: -
D: TRBD1
V: TRBV4-1
DNA: TGCGCCAGCAGCCATGGACAGGGAGGACAAGAGACCCAGTACTTC
CDR3: CASSHGQGGQETQYF

J: TRBJ2-5
size: -
D: TRBD1
V: TRBV7-2
DNA: TGTGCCAGCAGCCCCGACAGGGTGGGTTGGTGGACCCAGTACTTC
CDR3: CASSPDRVGWWTQYF

J: TRBJ2-1
size: many
D: -
V: TRBV7-2
DNA: TGTGCCAGCAGCTTAGCCCGGGGACCCCGGGTTAATGAGCAGTTCTTC
CDR3: CASSLARGPRVNEQFF

J: TRBJ2-2
size: few
D: -
V: TRBV4-1
DNA: TGCGCCAGCAGCCAAGATTGGCGGACCGGGGAGCTGTTTTTT
CDR3: CASSQDWRTGELFF

J: TRBJ2-1
size: many
D: -
V: TRBV20-1
DNA: TGCAGTGCTACTAAGCGGGCCCGGGGGGCTAGTGAGCAGTTCTTC
CDR3: CSATKRARGASEQFF

J: TRBJ2-1
size: many
D: -
V: TRBV7-9
DNA: TGTGCCAGCAGCTTAGCCCCCAGCCCCAATGAGCAGTTCTTC
CDR3: CASSLAPSPNEQFF

J: TRBJ1-1
size: -
D: -
V: TRBV5-1
DNA: TGCGCCAGCAGCTTGAATTCGGAGATGAACACTGAAGCTTTCTTT
CDR3: CASSLNSEMNTEAFF

J: TRBJ2-1
size: many
D: TRBD2
V: TRBV4-2
DNA: TGTGCCAGCAGGCCGGGGGGGCCAGATTACAATGAGCAGTTCTTC
CDR3: CASRPGGPDYNEQFF

J: TRBJ1-4
size: few
D: -
V: TRBV7-9
DNA: TGTGCCAGCAGCAGGAGACAGGCAACTAATGAAAAACTGTTTTTT
CDR3: CASSRRQATNEKLFF

J: TRBJ1-1
size: many
D: -
V: TRBV28
DNA: TGTGCCAGCAGTTCAGGGTTTTACATGAACACTGAAGCTTTCTTT
CDR3: CASSSGFYMNTEAFF

J: TRBJ2-3
size: -
D: -
V: TRBV28
DNA: TGTGCCAGCAGCCCGGGGGCCCAGGGCACAGATACGCAGTATTTT
CDR3: CASSPGAQGTDTQYF

J: TRBJ2-7
size: -
D: -
V: TRBV5-1
DNA: TGCGCCAGCAGCTTACTGGGCGTGGTGAGCTCCTACGAGCAGTACTTC
CDR3: CASSLLGVVSSYEQYF

J: TRBJ2-5
size: few
D: TRBD2
V: TRBV5-4
DNA: TGTGCCAGCAGTTCCGGGACTAGCCCTTTTCAAGAGACCCAGTACTTC
CDR3: CASSSGTSPFQETQYF

J: TRBJ2-1
size: -
D: -
V: TRBV7-9
DNA: TGTGCCAGCAGCTTAGACTGGCGGGGAGAGATCGACAATGAGCAGTTCTTC
CDR3: CASSLDWRGEIDNEQFF

J: TRBJ2-3
size: many
D: -
V: TRBV6-2/TRBV6-3
DNA: TGTGCCAGCGTCGTAGGGGAGAGAACAGATACGCAGTATTTT
CDR3: CASVVGERTDTQYF

J: TRBJ1-1
size: many
D: -
V: TRBV27
DNA: TGTGCCAGCAGTTATGTAGCGGGGCGGATCGGGGACACTGAAGCTTTCTTT
CDR3: CASSYVAGRIGDTEAFF

J: TRBJ1-1
size: -
D: -
V: TRBV7-9
DNA: TGTGCCAGCAGCCTAGGCCAGGGTTATATGAACACTGAAGCTTTCTTT
CDR3: CASSLGQGYMNTEAFF

J: TRBJ2-3
size: -
D: -
V: TRBV18
DNA: TGTGCCAGCTCAGCGGCGGGGACAGATACGCAGTATTTT
CDR3: CASSAAGTDTQYF

J: TRBJ1-1
size: many
D: TRBD1
V: TRBV7-2
DNA: TGTGCCAGCAGCTTAGCGGGTGTTACAGGGGCGAACACTGAAGCTTTCTTT
CDR3: CASSLAGVTGANTEAFF

J: TRBJ2-6
size: once
D: TRBD2
V: TRBV6-2/TRBV6-3
DNA: TGTGCCAGCACCCGGGACTATTCTGGGGCCAACGTCCTGACTTTC
CDR3: CASTRDYSGANVLTF

J: TRBJ1-2
size: many
D: TRBD1
V: TRBV9
DNA: TGTGCCAGCAGCGCGGACAGGGCGTATGGCTACACCTTC
CDR3: CASSADRAYGYTF

J: TRBJ2-3
size: many
D: -
V: TRBV12-3/TRBV12-4
DNA: TGTGCCAGCAGCTACGGAGGGTCGGGTGGGGCAGATACGCAGTATTTT
CDR3: CASSYGGSGGADTQYF

J: TRBJ2-3
size: -
D: TRBD2
V: TRBV12-3/TRBV12-4
DNA: TGTGCCAGCAGTCCCTTCCGACTAGCGGGGACTTCCACAGATACGCAGTATTTT
CDR3: CASSPFRLAGTSTDTQYF

J: TRBJ1-1
size: many
D: -
V: TRBV5-5
DNA: TGTGCCAGCAGCCAAGACTGGAACACTGAAGCTTTCTTT
CDR3: CASSQDWNTEAFF

J: TRBJ2-3
size: few
D: -
V: TRBV5-1
DNA: TGCGCCAGCAGCTTGGAAGGTGGGACCACTTCAGATACGCAGTATTTT
CDR3: CASSLEGGTTSDTQYF

J: TRBJ2-3
size: few
D: TRBD2
V: TRBV20-1
DNA: TGCAGTGCCACGACTAGCGGGAAGGGGGGGGATACGCAGTATTTT
CDR3: CSATTSGKGGDTQYF

J: TRBJ1-2
size: -
D: -
V: TRBV11-2
DNA: TGTGCCAGCAGCTTAGTTTCAGGCAACTATGGCTACACCTTC
CDR3: CASSLVSGNYGYTF

J: TRBJ2-7
size: few
D: -
V: TRBV4-2
DNA: TGTGCCAGCAGCCATCCCAGGGCCGAGCAGTACTTC
CDR3: CASSHPRAEQYF

J: TRBJ1-5
size: few
D: TRBD1
V: TRBV5-1
DNA: TGCGCCAGCAGCCGACCGGACAGGGTGGATCAGCCCCAGCATTTT
CDR3: CASSRPDRVDQPQHF

J: TRBJ2-3
size: many
D: TRBD2
V: TRBV20-1
DNA: TGCAGTGCTAGCATAGCGGGAGTAGTGAGTACGCAGTATTTT
CDR3: CSASIAGVVSTQYF

J: TRBJ2-2
size: -
D: -
V: TRBV2
DNA: TGTGCCAGCGGGGAGGAAAACGCGAACACCGGGGAGCTGTTTTTT
CDR3: CASGEENANTGELFF